These 12 T cell receptor beta chains share one sample of origin, sequenced in a study of cytomegalovirus exposure and HLA in healthy donors. The PCR had 60 Vbeta and 13 Jbeta primers. Only in-frame clones appear in the TCRdb table, and some are missing; sequencing was by immunoSEQ multiplex PCR. The table records around 140,000 clones, approximately 80% of them present only once. The material sequenced was PBMCs. These receptors were taken from a male donor in good health and CMV-seronegative.

The chain links TRBV4-2 to TRBJ2-7, with D maybe TRBD2 (5 bases). V was clipped by 0 bases and J by 3 bases, with 12 bases between them. The CDR3 is made up of 15 amino acids. Germline V lookup: CDR1 LGHNA, CDR2 YNFKEQ. The CDR3 protein is CASSQERERYYEQYF. The CDR3 DNA is TGTGCCAGCAGCCAAGAAAGGGAGCGTTACTACGAGCAGTACTTC.

This clone was recorded only once. The rearrangement joins TRBV7-9 to TRBJ1-4; D call uncertain. V lost 3 bases and J 7 bases, leaving 9 bases between the germline ends. CDR3 size: 13 residues. Germline lookup yields CDR1 SEHNR and CDR2 FQNEAQ (reference sequence). CDR3 bases: TGTGCCAGCAGCTTTTCCACAGTTGAAAAACTGTTTTTT. This codes for CASSFSTVEKLFF. The whole variable domain, filled in from reference TRBV7-9 and TRBJ1-4, reads DTGVSQNPRHKITKRGQNVTFRCDPISEHNRLYWYRQTLGQGPEFLTYFQNEAQLEKSRLLSDRFSAERPKGSFSTLEIQRTEQGDSAMYLCASSFSTVEKLFFGSGTQLSVL.

The chain uses TRBV2 and TRBJ2-1; the match to TRBD2 covers 7 bases. This CDR3 is built from 16 residues. J was trimmed by 3 bases and V by 0 bases; bases with no gene match: 5. Germline CDR1 SNHLY, CDR2 FYNNEI. Here the CDR3 reads CASSEAGLAVYNEQFF. The CDR3 DNA is TGTGCCAGCAGTGAAGCGGGGCTAGCGGTCTACAATGAGCAGTTCTTC.

The chain uses TRBV19 and TRBJ2-7, with unresolved D. This CDR3 comprises 14 residues. The V gene's germline CDR1 is LNHDA and CDR2 SQIVND (reference sequence). V lost 1 base and J 0 bases, leaving 7 bases between the germline ends. CDR3 region: CASSIGALSYEQYF. The CDR3 DNA is TGTGCCAGTAGTATAGGGGCCCTCTCCTACGAGCAGTACTTC.

The chain recombines TRBV7-2 with TRBJ1-2; 7 bases are a match to TRBD1. Germline V CDR1 and CDR2: SGHTA, FQGNSA. The junction had 9 bases not matched to a gene; V was cut back by 5 bases and J by 6 bases. The CDR3 totals 14 residues. DNA of the CDR3: TGTGCCAGCAGCCACGGCGACAGGGAGGATGGCTACACCTTC. This sequence encodes CASSHGDREDGYTF.

The chain recombines TRBV10-1 with TRBJ2-5; 7 bases line up with TRBD1. The last part of the DNA fits TRBJ2-7 better; the J call may be wrong. CDR1 and CDR2 (germline): WNHNN, SYGVQD (reference sequence). This CDR3 is built from 15 residues. The CDR3 spells CASCIVRDSPYEQYF. In DNA, the CDR3 is TGCGCCAGCTGTATAGTCCGGGACAGCCCATACGAGCAGTACTTC.

The chain carries TRBV29-1 and TRBJ2-7; 7 bases agree with TRBD1. The CDR3 is made up of 12 amino acids. The trim removed 6 bases at V and 3 bases at J, leaving 5 bases unmatched. Germline values: CDR1 SQVTM, CDR2 ANQGSEA. The DNA for the CDR3 is TGCAGCGTCGCCGACAGGGACTACGAGCAGTACTTC. This codes for CSVADRDYEQYF.

As DNA, the CDR3 is TGTGCCAGTGAAGGGACAGGGGGCTTGGACATTCAGTACTTC. Amino acid sequence: CASEGTGGLDIQYF. V is TRBV19 and J is TRBJ2-4, with TRBD1 identical over 12 bases. J gave up 8 bases and V 8 bases, and 7 bases lay outside the gene matches. The germline V gene has CDR1 LNHDA and CDR2 SQIVND (reference sequence). This CDR3 is built from 14 residues.

This clone was seen more than once but under ten times. J is TRBJ2-7 and V is TRBV14; 8 positions agree with TRBD1. This CDR3 has 14 residues. Germline CDR1 and CDR2: SGHDN and FVKESK. The J segment lost 0 bases and the V segment lost 4 bases, leaving 2 bases of the junction unmatched. CDR3 nucleotide sequence: TGTGCCAGCAGCCGACAGGGGTTCTCCTACGAGCAGTACTTC. It codes for CASSRQGFSYEQYF.

The V call is TRBV13, the J call TRBJ2-2; D unclear. The CDR3 totals 14 residues. The germline gives CDR1 PRHDT, CDR2 FYEKMQ (reference sequence). V was pared by 1 base and J by 5 bases, with 8 bases between. The CDR3 region is CASSLVGSTGELFF. The CDR3 DNA reads as TGTGCCAGCAGCTTAGTGGGCAGTACCGGGGAGCTGTTTTTT.

The chain joins TRBV2 to TRBJ2-7; the D is unclear. This CDR3 spans 14 amino acids. The V end lost 8 bases, the J end lost 6 bases, and 20 bases lay between the germline ends. Germline lookup yields CDR1 SNHLY and CDR2 FYNNEI. DNA for the CDR3: TGTGCCAGCCATATCCTCGAACTATTAGGCGAGCAGTACTTC. Protein sequence: CASHILELLGEQYF.

This clone has only a few counts. The rearrangement uses TRBV28 and TRBJ2-3; no reliable D call. The V gene's germline CDR1 is MDHEN and CDR2 SYDVKM. The V end lost 2 bases, the J end lost 3 bases, and 3 bases lay between the germline ends. This CDR3 is built from 12 residues. CDR3 bases: TGTGCCAGCAGTTTACTAACAGATACGCAGTATTTT. This sequence encodes CASSLLTDTQYF. Supplemented by reference TRBV28 and TRBJ2-3, the full variable domain reads DVKVTQSSRYLVKRTGEKVFLECVQDMDHENMFWYRQDPGLGLRLIYFSYDVKMKEKGDIPEGYSVSREKKERFSLILESASTNQTSMYLCASSLLTDTQYFGPGTRLTVL.